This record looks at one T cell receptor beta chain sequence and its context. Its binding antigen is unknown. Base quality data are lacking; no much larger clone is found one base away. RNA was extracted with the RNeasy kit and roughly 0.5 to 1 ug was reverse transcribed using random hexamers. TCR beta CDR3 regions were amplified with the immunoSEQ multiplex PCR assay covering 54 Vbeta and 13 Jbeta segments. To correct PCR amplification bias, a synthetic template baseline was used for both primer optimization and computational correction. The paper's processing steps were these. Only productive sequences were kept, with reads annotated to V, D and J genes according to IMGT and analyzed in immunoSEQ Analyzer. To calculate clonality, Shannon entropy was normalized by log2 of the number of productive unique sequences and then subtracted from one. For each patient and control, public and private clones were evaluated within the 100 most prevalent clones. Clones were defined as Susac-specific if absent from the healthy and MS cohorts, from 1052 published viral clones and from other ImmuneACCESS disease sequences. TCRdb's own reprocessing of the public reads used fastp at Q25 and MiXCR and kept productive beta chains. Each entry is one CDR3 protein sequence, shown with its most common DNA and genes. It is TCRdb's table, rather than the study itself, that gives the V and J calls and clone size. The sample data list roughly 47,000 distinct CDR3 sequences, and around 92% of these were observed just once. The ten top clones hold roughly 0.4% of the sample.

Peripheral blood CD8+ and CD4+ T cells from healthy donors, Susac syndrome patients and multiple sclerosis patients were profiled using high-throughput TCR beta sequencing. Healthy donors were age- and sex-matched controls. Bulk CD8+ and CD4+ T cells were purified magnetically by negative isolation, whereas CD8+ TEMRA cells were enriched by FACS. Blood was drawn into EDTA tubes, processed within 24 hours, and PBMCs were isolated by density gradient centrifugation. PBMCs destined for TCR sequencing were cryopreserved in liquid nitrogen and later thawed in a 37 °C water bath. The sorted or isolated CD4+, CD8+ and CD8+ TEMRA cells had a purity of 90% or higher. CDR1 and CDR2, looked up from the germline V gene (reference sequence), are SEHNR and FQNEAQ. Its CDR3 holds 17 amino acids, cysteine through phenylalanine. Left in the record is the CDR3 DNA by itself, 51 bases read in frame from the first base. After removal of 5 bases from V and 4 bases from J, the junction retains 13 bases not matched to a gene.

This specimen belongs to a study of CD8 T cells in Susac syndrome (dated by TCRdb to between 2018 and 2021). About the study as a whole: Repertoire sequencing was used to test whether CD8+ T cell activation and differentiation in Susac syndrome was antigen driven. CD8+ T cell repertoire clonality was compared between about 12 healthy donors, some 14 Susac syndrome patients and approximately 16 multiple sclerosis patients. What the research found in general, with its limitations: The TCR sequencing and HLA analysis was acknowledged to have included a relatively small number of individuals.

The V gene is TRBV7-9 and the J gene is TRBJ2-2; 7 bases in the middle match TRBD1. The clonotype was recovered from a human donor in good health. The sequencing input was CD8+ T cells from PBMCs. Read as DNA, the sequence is TGTGCCAGCAGCCAGACAGGGCCAGCGGCTAGCACCGGGGAGCTGTTTTTT. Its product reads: CASSQTGPAASTGELFF.